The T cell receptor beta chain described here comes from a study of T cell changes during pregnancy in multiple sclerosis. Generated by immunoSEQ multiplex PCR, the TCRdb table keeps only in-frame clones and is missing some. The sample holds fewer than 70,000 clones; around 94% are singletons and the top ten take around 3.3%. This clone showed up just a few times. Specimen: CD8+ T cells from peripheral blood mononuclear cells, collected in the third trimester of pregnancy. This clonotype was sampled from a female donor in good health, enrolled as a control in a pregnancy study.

The CDR3 DNA sequence: TGTGCCAGTAGCATCGGGGGTTGGGACACTGAAGCTTTCTTT. This gives the protein CASSIGGWDTEAFF. This sequence joins TRBV19 and TRBJ1-1; possible D gene TRBD1, 5 bases. V was trimmed by 6 bases and J by 3 bases, leaving 14 bases between them. This CDR3 has 14 residues. Germline CDR1 reads LNHDA; CDR2 reads SQIVND (reference sequence).